These T cell receptor beta chains were read from a single sample in a study of blood T cell repertoires in COVID-19. Repertoires were generated with immunoSEQ multiplex PCR, while TCRdb's copy carries only in-frame clones and drops some. The sample shows around 67,000 clones, 60% to 75% of them seen only once. Sequencing used peripheral blood. Receptors were obtained from a woman aged 70-85 years with acute or convalescent COVID-19. Both conserved end residues are part of each CDR3. A D gene is named only where the DNA matches it firmly. Size tells how often a clone was seen (once, few, many) or the class of an expanded clone, and some rows leave it out.

v_gene	abundance	d_gene	j_gene	CDR3nt	CDR3aa
TRBV18	-	TRBD2	TRBJ2-7	TGTGCCAGCTCCGCGACTAGCTACGAGCAGTACTTT	CASSATSYEQYF
TRBV13	-	TRBD2	TRBJ2-7	TGTGCCAGCAGCTTAGCGGGGGGAGGCTACGAGCAGTACTTC	CASSLAGGGYEQYF
TRBV4-1	-	TRBD1	TRBJ1-2	TGCGCCAGCAGCCAAGAACAGGGGCGGCACTATGGCTACACCTTC	CASSQEQGRHYGYTF
TRBV4-2	-	-	TRBJ2-5	TGTGCCAGCAGCCCGGTCGGGGGAGGTGAGACCCAGTACTTC	CASSPVGGGETQYF
TRBV5-1	-	TRBD2	TRBJ2-1	TGCGCCAGCACCCGGCGGGAGGATTGGGGAGGTGAGCAGTTCTTC	CASTRREDWGGEQFF
TRBV19	once	TRBD1	TRBJ1-1	TGTGCCAGTAGTATGGGACAGGGACCGGGTCGGGTTGAAGCTTTCTTT	CASSMGQGPGRVEAFF
TRBV7-9	-	-	TRBJ1-3	TGTGCCAGCAGCTTGGAGGGAAACACCATATATTTT	CASSLEGNTIYF
TRBV6-6	-	-	TRBJ1-2	TGTGCCAGCAGTTACCCACTGGCTGGAAGGGGGTTAGGCTACACCTTC	CASSYPLAGRGLGYTF
TRBV6-5	-	-	TRBJ1-2	TGTGCCAGCAGCCTTGGAGGCCTCTATGGCTACACCTTC	CASSLGGLYGYTF
TRBV2	-	-	TRBJ2-3	TGTGCCAGCAGTGAAAAGAGAACTAGCACAGATACGCAGTATTTT	CASSEKRTSTDTQYF
TRBV3-1/TRBV3-2	few	-	TRBJ1-6	TGTGCCAGCAGCCAAGTTGGGCCAGGGCCTTCACCCCTCCACTTT	CASSQVGPGPSPLHF
TRBV27	-	TRBD1	TRBJ1-2	TGTGCCAGCAGTTCCCGGACAGGGGGAAGTAGAGATGGCTACACCTTC	CASSSRTGGSRDGYTF
TRBV28	few	TRBD2	TRBJ2-4	TGTGCCAGCAGTTTCACAGCGGGAGGGGCCAAAAACATTCAGTACTTC	CASSFTAGGAKNIQYF
TRBV2	-	TRBD1	TRBJ2-1	TGTGCCAGCAGTGAGACCCGGGACAGGGTGGATGATGAGCAGTTCTTC	CASSETRDRVDDEQFF
TRBV5-4	-	-	TRBJ2-4	TGTGCCAGCAGCTTCAACCCCGGCTCCCTGGGGGGAAACATTCAGTACTTC	CASSFNPGSLGGNIQYF
TRBV15	-	-	TRBJ1-3	TGTGCCACCAGCAGGGGCAGGGGCTCTGGAAACACCATATATTTT	CATSRGRGSGNTIYF
TRBV28	once	-	TRBJ1-5	TGTGCCAGCTCTGACAGGAATAGCAATCAGCCCCAGCATTTT	CASSDRNSNQPQHF
TRBV19	few	TRBD2	TRBJ2-7	TGTGCCAGTAGTAATAGTATGGCTAGCGGGTCCTACGAGCAGTACTTC	CASSNSMASGSYEQYF
TRBV12-3/TRBV12-4	-	-	TRBJ2-7	TGTGCCAGCAGAAACCGGGGGGAGCAGTACTTC	CASRNRGEQYF
TRBV7-9	-	TRBD1	TRBJ2-3	TGTGCCAGCAGCACCCCGGCCGGGACAGGGGGAGTATCCGTCATCACAGATACGCAGTATTTT	CASSTPAGTGGVSVITDTQYF
TRBV11-2	-	TRBD1	TRBJ1-6	TGTGCCAGCAGCTTAGGACAGGGGAATTCACCCCTCCACTTT	CASSLGQGNSPLHF
TRBV21-1	-	-	TRBJ2-2	TGTGCCAGCAGCAAAGCGCAGGGGTCAACTAACACCGGGGAGCTGTTTTTT	CASSKAQGSTNTGELFF
TRBV23-1	-	-	TRBJ1-1	TGCGCCAGCAGCCCGGGGAGGGGGGACCGGAGCCTCACTGAAGCTTTCTTT	CASSPGRGDRSLTEAFF
TRBV5-1	-	TRBD1	TRBJ1-2	TGCGCCAGCAGCTGGAGCACATCCGGGACAGGGGGTGGCTACACCTTC	CASSWSTSGTGGGYTF
TRBV13	-	TRBD1	TRBJ1-2	TGTGCCAGCAGCGACAGGGGTGGGAATGGCTACACCTTC	CASSDRGGNGYTF